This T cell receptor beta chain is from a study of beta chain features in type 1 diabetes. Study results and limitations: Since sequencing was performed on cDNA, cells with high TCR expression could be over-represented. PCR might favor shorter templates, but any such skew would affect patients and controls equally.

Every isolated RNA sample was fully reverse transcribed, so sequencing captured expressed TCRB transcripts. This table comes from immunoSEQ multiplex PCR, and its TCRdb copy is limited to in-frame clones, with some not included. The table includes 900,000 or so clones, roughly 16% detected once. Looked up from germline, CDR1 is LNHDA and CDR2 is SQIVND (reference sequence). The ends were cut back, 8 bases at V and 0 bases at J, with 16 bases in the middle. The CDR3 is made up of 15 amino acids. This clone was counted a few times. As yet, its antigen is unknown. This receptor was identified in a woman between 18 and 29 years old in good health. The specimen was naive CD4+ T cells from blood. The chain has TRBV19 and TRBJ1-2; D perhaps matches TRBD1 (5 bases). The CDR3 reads CASWGRATTNYGYTF. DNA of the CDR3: TGTGCCAGTTGGGGCAGAGCAACCACTAACTATGGCTACACCTTC.